A selection of T cell receptor beta chains follows, all from one sample in a study of blood T cell repertoires in COVID-19. This table comes from immunoSEQ multiplex PCR, and its TCRdb copy is limited to in-frame clones, with some not included. The sample holds tens of thousands of clones, roughly 80% seen once. Sequencing input: peripheral blood. The receptors come from an older man with acute or convalescent COVID-19. Both conserved end residues are part of each CDR3. The order of the fields is J gene, clone size, V gene, D gene, CDR3 DNA, CDR3 protein. D genes are given only for firm matches. Some rows have no size entry. The others give once, few or many, or a class for an expanded clone.

J: TRBJ1-1
size: -
V: TRBV27
D: -
DNA: TGTGCCAGCAGTTTATCGGTCGGGGGGTTTGAAGCTTTCTTT
CDR3: CASSLSVGGFEAFF

J: TRBJ2-5
size: -
V: TRBV13
D: TRBD1
DNA: TGTGCCAGCAGCTTAGACCCCCGATTTACAGGGGCCACTTTTTCAGGGAACCAAGAGACCCAGTACTTC
CDR3: CASSLDPRFTGATFSGNQETQYF

J: TRBJ1-3
size: -
V: TRBV5-1
D: TRBD1
DNA: TGCGCCAGCAGCTTAGCAGGGGGAAGCTCTGGAAACACCATATATTTT
CDR3: CASSLAGGSSGNTIYF

J: TRBJ2-1
size: -
V: TRBV7-9
D: -
DNA: TGTGCCAGCAGCTCCAGCGGCGATACCGGGGAGGAGCAGTTCTTC
CDR3: CASSSSGDTGEEQFF

J: TRBJ2-1
size: -
V: TRBV7-9
D: TRBD2
DNA: TGTGCCAGCAACAAGCCGGGGGGGTACTACAATGAGCAGTTCTTC
CDR3: CASNKPGGYYNEQFF

J: TRBJ1-1
size: once
V: TRBV5-1
D: -
DNA: TGCGCCAGCAGCTTGCCATCCGGGAACACTGAAGCTTTCTTT
CDR3: CASSLPSGNTEAFF

J: TRBJ1-5
size: -
V: TRBV5-4
D: TRBD1
DNA: TGTGCCAGCAGCCCCGGACAGGGAGGCAATCAGCCCCAGCATTTT
CDR3: CASSPGQGGNQPQHF

J: TRBJ2-3
size: -
V: TRBV27
D: TRBD2
DNA: TGTGCCAGCAGTTTGCGAGTAGCGGGGGGTGCTAGCACAGATACGCAGTATTTT
CDR3: CASSLRVAGGASTDTQYF

J: TRBJ2-7
size: few
V: TRBV3-1/TRBV3-2
D: -
DNA: TGTGCCAGCGGCGCGGAGGAGCAGTACTTC
CDR3: CASGAEEQYF

J: TRBJ2-1
size: -
V: TRBV6-6
D: TRBD1
DNA: TGTGCCAGCGGGGACAGGTACAATGAGCAGTTCTTC
CDR3: CASGDRYNEQFF

J: TRBJ2-3
size: -
V: TRBV5-5
D: TRBD2
DNA: TGTGCCAGCACCAATACACGGGGGGTCGGCGATACGCAGTATTTT
CDR3: CASTNTRGVGDTQYF

J: TRBJ1-1
size: few
V: TRBV7-8
D: TRBD1
DNA: TGTGCCAGCAGCTTAGGGCAGGGGGCAGGGGCTTTCTTT
CDR3: CASSLGQGAGAFF

J: TRBJ1-4
size: -
V: TRBV15
D: TRBD1
DNA: TGTGCCACCAGCAGATCACAGGGGGCTGATGAAAAACTGTTTTTT
CDR3: CATSRSQGADEKLFF

J: TRBJ2-5
size: -
V: TRBV6-6
D: -
DNA: TGTGCCAGCAGCACCACCCGAGGCAATTTGGAGACCCAGTACTTC
CDR3: CASSTTRGNLETQYF

J: TRBJ2-5
size: -
V: TRBV21-1
D: -
DNA: TGTGCCAGCAGCAAAGTTCCAGGCCAAGAGACCCAGTACTTC
CDR3: CASSKVPGQETQYF

J: TRBJ2-5
size: -
V: TRBV5-1
D: TRBD1
DNA: TGCGCCAGCCGCCAGGGGGTCCAAGAGACCCAGTACTTC
CDR3: CASRQGVQETQYF

J: TRBJ2-1
size: -
V: TRBV5-6
D: TRBD1
DNA: TGTGCCAGCAGCTTGCTATGGGACAGGGAGGGGAATGAGCAGTTCTTC
CDR3: CASSLLWDREGNEQFF

J: TRBJ2-3
size: -
V: TRBV9
D: -
DNA: TGTGCCAGCAGCGTCGACGCGGTGCTGGATACGCAGTATTTT
CDR3: CASSVDAVLDTQYF

J: TRBJ1-1
size: -
V: TRBV11-1
D: -
DNA: TGTGCCAGCAGCTTAAGAGTCTACACTGAAGCTTTCTTT
CDR3: CASSLRVYTEAFF

J: TRBJ1-3
size: -
V: TRBV3-1/TRBV3-2
D: -
DNA: TGTGCCAGCAGCCAAGGTGGGGGCTCGTATGGAAACACCATATATTTT
CDR3: CASSQGGGSYGNTIYF

J: TRBJ2-1
size: -
V: TRBV4-1
D: -
DNA: TGCGCCAGCAGCCAGCTAAGATGGAATGAGCAGTTCTTC
CDR3: CASSQLRWNEQFF

J: TRBJ2-5
size: -
V: TRBV12-3/TRBV12-4
D: -
DNA: TGTGCCAGCAGGAGCGGAGAGACCCAGTACTTC
CDR3: CASRSGETQYF

J: TRBJ1-2
size: -
V: TRBV29-1
D: TRBD1
DNA: TGCAGCGCCGGACAGGGACAGACTAACTATGGCTACACCTTC
CDR3: CSAGQGQTNYGYTF

J: TRBJ2-4
size: -
V: TRBV6-8
D: TRBD1
DNA: TGTGCCAGCAGTTACGGTATGGGTGACAGGGGGGGGACATTAGCCAAAAACATTCAGTACTTC
CDR3: CASSYGMGDRGGTLAKNIQYF